The clone carrying this T cell receptor (beta chain) has a handful of counts. This sample was included in a study of tumour-infiltrating T cells in Burkitt lymphoma. Across the study: The Burkitt lymphoma cohort spanned all epidemiological subtypes. Overall and progression-free survival were predicted by productive clonality.

The CDR3 spans 13 residues. The germline V gene has CDR1 SGHNT and CDR2 YYREEE (reference sequence). V was shortened by 0 bases and J by 3 bases, with 6 bases between the two germline ends. Libraries were prepared by immunoSEQ multiplex PCR; TCRdb keeps only in-frame clonotypes and omits some of them. The table has 46,000 or so clones, 30% to 40% seen once. V usage is TRBV5-4 and J usage is TRBJ2-5; no clear D gene. Material: tumor tissue. The receptor was isolated from a human donor with Burkitt lymphoma. CDR3 residues: CASSLDLEETQYF. As DNA, the CDR3 is TGTGCCAGCAGCTTGGACCTAGAAGAGACCCAGTACTTC.